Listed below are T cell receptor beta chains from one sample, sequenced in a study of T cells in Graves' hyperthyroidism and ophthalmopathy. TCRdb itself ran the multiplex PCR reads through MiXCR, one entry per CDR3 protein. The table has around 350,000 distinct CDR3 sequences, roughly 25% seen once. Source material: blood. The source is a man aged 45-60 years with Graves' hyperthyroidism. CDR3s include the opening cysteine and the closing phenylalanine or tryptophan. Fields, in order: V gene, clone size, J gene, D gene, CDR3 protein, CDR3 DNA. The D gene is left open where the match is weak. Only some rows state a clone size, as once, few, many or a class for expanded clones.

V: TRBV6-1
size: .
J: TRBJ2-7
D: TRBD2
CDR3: CASSELAGGGQQYF
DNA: TGTGCCAGCAGTGAACTAGCGGGAGGAGGGCAGCAGTACTTC

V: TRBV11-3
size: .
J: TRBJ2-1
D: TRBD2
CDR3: CASSLLTSGSGEQFF
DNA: TGTGCCAGCAGCTTATTGACTAGCGGGAGCGGGGAGCAGTTCTTC

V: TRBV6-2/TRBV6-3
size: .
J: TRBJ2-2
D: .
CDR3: CASSYLGELFF
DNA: TGTGCCAGCAGTTACCTGGGGGAGCTGTTTTTT

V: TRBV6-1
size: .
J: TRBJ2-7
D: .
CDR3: CASKENYEQYF
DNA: TGTGCCAGCAAAGAAAACTACGAGCAGTACTTC

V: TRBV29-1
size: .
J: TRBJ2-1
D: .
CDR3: CSVDNLEVSSYNEQFF
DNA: TGCAGCGTTGACAACCTCGAGGTGAGCTCCTACAATGAGCAGTTCTTC

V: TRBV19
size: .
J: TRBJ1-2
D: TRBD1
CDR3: CASSGGGGDGYTF
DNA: TGTGCCAGTAGTGGAGGGGGCGGCGATGGCTACACCTTC

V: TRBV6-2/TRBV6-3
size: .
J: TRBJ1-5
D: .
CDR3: CASRNSGELRNQPQHF
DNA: TGTGCCAGCAGGAATTCAGGGGAATTAAGGAATCAGCCCCAGCATTTT

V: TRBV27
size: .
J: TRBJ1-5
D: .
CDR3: CASSVARNPGGPQHF
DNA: TGTGCCAGCAGTGTCGCAAGAAACCCAGGTGGGCCCCAGCATTTT

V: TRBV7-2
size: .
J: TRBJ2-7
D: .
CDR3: CASSQTTRSSYEQYF
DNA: TGTGCCAGCAGCCAGACGACTAGATCTTCCTACGAGCAGTACTTC

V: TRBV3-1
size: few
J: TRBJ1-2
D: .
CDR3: CASSPAGAQGYTF
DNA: TGTGCCAGCAGCCCGGCCGGGGCGCAGGGCTACACCTTC

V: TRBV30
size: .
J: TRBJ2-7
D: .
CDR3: CATLGKGYEQYF
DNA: TGTGCCACTTTGGGGAAGGGCTACGAGCAGTACTTC

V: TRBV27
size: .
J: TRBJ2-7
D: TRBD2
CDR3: CASSSRLAGGAYEQYF
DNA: TGTGCCAGCAGTTCCAGACTAGCGGGAGGTGCCTACGAGCAGTACTTC

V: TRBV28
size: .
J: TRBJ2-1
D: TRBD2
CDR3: CASSLIRLAANYNEQFF
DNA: TGTGCCAGCAGTTTAATTAGGCTAGCGGCAAACTACAATGAGCAGTTCTTC

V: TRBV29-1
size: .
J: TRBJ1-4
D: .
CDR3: CSATGLRNEKLFF
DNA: TGCAGCGCAACAGGGCTACGAAATGAAAAACTGTTTTTT

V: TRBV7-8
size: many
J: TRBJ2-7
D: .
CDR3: CASSLALTSLEQYF
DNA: TGTGCCAGCAGCTTAGCCCTAACTAGCCTCGAGCAGTACTTC

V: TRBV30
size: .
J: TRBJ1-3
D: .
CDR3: CAWSEYSGNTIYF
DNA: TGTGCCTGGAGTGAGTACTCTGGAAACACCATATATTTT

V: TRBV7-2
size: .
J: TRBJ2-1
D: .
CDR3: CASSLDPYNEQFF
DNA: TGTGCCAGCAGCTTAGACCCTTACAATGAGCAGTTCTTC

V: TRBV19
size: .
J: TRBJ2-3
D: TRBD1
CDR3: CASSISGQFTDTQYF
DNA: TGTGCCAGTAGTATCTCGGGACAGTTCACAGATACGCAGTATTTT

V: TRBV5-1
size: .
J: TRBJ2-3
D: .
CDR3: CASSQDPQGSPTDTQYF
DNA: TGCGCCAGCAGCCAGGACCCCCAGGGGTCTCCCACAGATACGCAGTATTTT

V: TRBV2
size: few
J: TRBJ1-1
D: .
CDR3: CASSGLGGGTEAFF
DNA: TGTGCCAGCAGTGGCCTGGGAGGGGGCACTGAAGCTTTCTTT

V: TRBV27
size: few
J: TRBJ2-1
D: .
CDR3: CASSLFFLGSSYNEQFF
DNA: TGTGCCAGCAGTTTATTTTTTTTGGGGAGCTCCTACAATGAGCAGTTCTTC

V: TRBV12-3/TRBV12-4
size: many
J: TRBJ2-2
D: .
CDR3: CASSLSAGELFF
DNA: TGTGCCAGCAGTTTAAGCGCCGGGGAGCTGTTTTTT